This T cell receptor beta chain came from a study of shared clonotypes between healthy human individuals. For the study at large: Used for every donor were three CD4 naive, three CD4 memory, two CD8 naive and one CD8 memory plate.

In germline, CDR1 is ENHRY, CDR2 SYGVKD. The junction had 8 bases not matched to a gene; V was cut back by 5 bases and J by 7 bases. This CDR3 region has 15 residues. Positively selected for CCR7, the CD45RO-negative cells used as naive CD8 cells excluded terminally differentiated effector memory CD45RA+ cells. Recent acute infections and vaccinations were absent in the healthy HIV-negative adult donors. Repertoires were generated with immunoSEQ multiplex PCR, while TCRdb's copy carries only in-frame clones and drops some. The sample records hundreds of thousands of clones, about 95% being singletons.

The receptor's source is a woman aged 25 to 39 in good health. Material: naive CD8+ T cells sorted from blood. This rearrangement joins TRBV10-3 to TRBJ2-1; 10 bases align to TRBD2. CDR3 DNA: TGTGCCATCAGTCTAGCGGGAGCCCCGGGTAATGAGCAGTTCTTC. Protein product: CAISLAGAPGNEQFF.